These T cell receptor beta chains were read from a single sample in a study of chemoradiotherapy in HPV16-positive cancers. Repertoires were generated with immunoSEQ multiplex PCR, while TCRdb's copy carries only in-frame clones and drops some. The data show over 10,000 clones, about 81% seen once. This material was acquired from a patient who underwent chemoradiotherapy. These receptors were collected from a human donor with HPV-associated anogenital cancer. CDR3s include the opening cysteine and the closing phenylalanine or tryptophan. Clone size, where shown, is once, few, many, or a class for clones that have expanded.

V gene: TRBV4-2; clone size: -; J gene: TRBJ2-7; CDR3 protein: CASSQGQGQGRVQYF
V gene: TRBV30; clone size: -; J gene: TRBJ1-3; CDR3 protein: CAWRGQGISGNTIYF
V gene: TRBV28; clone size: -; J gene: TRBJ1-1; CDR3 protein: CAILGQGAPVTEAFF
V gene: TRBV19; clone size: few; J gene: TRBJ1-6; CDR3 protein: CASSFIYNSPLHF
V gene: TRBV9; clone size: few; J gene: TRBJ2-1; CDR3 protein: CASSAGGDEQFF
V gene: TRBV7-6; clone size: once; J gene: TRBJ2-1; CDR3 protein: CASSFSGGTYNEQFF
V gene: TRBV5-1; clone size: -; J gene: TRBJ1-1; CDR3 protein: CASSRRQGPTEAFF
V gene: TRBV28; clone size: once; J gene: TRBJ2-6; CDR3 protein: CASRSGSAGANVLTF
V gene: TRBV5-1; clone size: -; J gene: TRBJ2-2; CDR3 protein: CASSLNSKNTGELFF
V gene: TRBV11-2; clone size: -; J gene: TRBJ1-4; CDR3 protein: CASSPPDRGGRREKLFF
V gene: TRBV5-5; clone size: -; J gene: TRBJ2-1; CDR3 protein: CASSLGTGSYNEQFF
V gene: TRBV2; clone size: -; J gene: TRBJ1-5; CDR3 protein: CASSVGAGPQHF
V gene: TRBV4-3; clone size: -; J gene: TRBJ1-2; CDR3 protein: CASSLGARNGYTF
V gene: TRBV5-4; clone size: -; J gene: TRBJ1-6; CDR3 protein: CASSFGGKSESPLHF
V gene: TRBV5-1; clone size: -; J gene: TRBJ1-5; CDR3 protein: CASSPGRSSNQPQHF
V gene: TRBV27; clone size: -; J gene: TRBJ1-1; CDR3 protein: CASSSPGREAFF
V gene: TRBV5-6; clone size: once; J gene: TRBJ2-1; CDR3 protein: CASSPSGGLYNEQFF
V gene: TRBV5-1; clone size: -; J gene: TRBJ1-1; CDR3 protein: CASTLGLGASTEAFF
V gene: TRBV7-9; clone size: -; J gene: TRBJ2-7; CDR3 protein: CAASRGSSYEQYF
V gene: TRBV2; clone size: -; J gene: TRBJ1-1; CDR3 protein: CASSPPNDAEAFF
V gene: TRBV19; clone size: -; J gene: TRBJ2-7; CDR3 protein: CASSPLGGQGAGEQYF
V gene: TRBV7-9; clone size: -; J gene: TRBJ1-2; CDR3 protein: CASSPPADPRGYTF
V gene: TRBV4-3; clone size: -; J gene: TRBJ1-4; CDR3 protein: CASSQGRHSLAEKLFF
V gene: TRBV2; clone size: -; J gene: TRBJ1-6; CDR3 protein: CASSLGTEYSPLHF
V gene: TRBV4-1; clone size: -; J gene: TRBJ2-5; CDR3 protein: CASSQVGGLLETQYF
V gene: TRBV5-6; clone size: -; J gene: TRBJ2-3; CDR3 protein: CASSFLGGTQYF
V gene: TRBV2; clone size: few; J gene: TRBJ2-7; CDR3 protein: CASSEAGGPLIYEQYF
V gene: TRBV7-9; clone size: -; J gene: TRBJ2-5; CDR3 protein: CASSLGGGQETQYF
V gene: TRBV6-4; clone size: once; J gene: TRBJ1-2; CDR3 protein: CASSDSGYGYTF
V gene: TRBV5-4; clone size: -; J gene: TRBJ2-5; CDR3 protein: CASSSFDGTSGPFETQYF
V gene: TRBV28; clone size: once; J gene: TRBJ1-1; CDR3 protein: CASSLFLRNTEAFF
V gene: TRBV7-3; clone size: -; J gene: TRBJ2-3; CDR3 protein: CASSLPGGPTDTQYF
V gene: TRBV29-1; clone size: once; J gene: TRBJ1-2; CDR3 protein: CSVEAIGDGTYGYTF
V gene: TRBV19; clone size: -; J gene: TRBJ1-1; CDR3 protein: CALVFGTEAFF
V gene: TRBV19; clone size: -; J gene: TRBJ1-2; CDR3 protein: CASTDGMAHGYTF
V gene: TRBV18; clone size: -; J gene: TRBJ1-2; CDR3 protein: CASSPGSGQGAQDYGYTF
V gene: TRBV2; clone size: -; J gene: TRBJ2-7; CDR3 protein: CASSATVYEQYF
V gene: TRBV11-2; clone size: -; J gene: TRBJ2-3; CDR3 protein: CASSFLAGGSDTQYF
V gene: TRBV2; clone size: -; J gene: TRBJ2-1; CDR3 protein: CATWGNEQFF
V gene: TRBV7-8; clone size: -; J gene: TRBJ1-5; CDR3 protein: CASSFPRTGRQPQHF
V gene: TRBV4-2; clone size: -; J gene: TRBJ2-5; CDR3 protein: CASSQGGGGAETQYF
V gene: TRBV5-1; clone size: -; J gene: TRBJ1-5; CDR3 protein: CASKFGEKGQPQHF
V gene: TRBV6-1; clone size: -; J gene: TRBJ1-1; CDR3 protein: CASSEGVGGNTEAFF
V gene: TRBV29-1; clone size: -; J gene: TRBJ2-1; CDR3 protein: CSVETGGANNEQFF
V gene: TRBV2; clone size: -; J gene: TRBJ2-3; CDR3 protein: CASSESSLEPDTQYF
V gene: TRBV6-5; clone size: -; J gene: TRBJ1-6; CDR3 protein: CASSYSNGDYNSPLHF
V gene: TRBV28; clone size: -; J gene: TRBJ2-7; CDR3 protein: CASSDTLRSYEQYF
V gene: TRBV15; clone size: -; J gene: TRBJ1-4; CDR3 protein: CATSRQRALNEKLFF
V gene: TRBV30; clone size: -; J gene: TRBJ1-1; CDR3 protein: CAWSVLGARTEAFF
V gene: TRBV19; clone size: -; J gene: TRBJ1-5; CDR3 protein: CASSPPWDNQPQHF